This TCR beta chain is drawn from a study of blood T cell repertoires in COVID-19. Study overall: Whether acute or convalescent, the COVID-19 samples came from the United States, Italy and Spain. From T cells, B-cell-depleted T cells, or PBMCs came the material, which was cDNA or gDNA.

How the authors handled the data: From reference gene primer amplification, estimates of nucleated cell counts were derived. Sequencing was performed with immunoSEQ multiplex PCR; in TCRdb, only in-frame clones are kept and a portion is missing. For V, J and clone size, that table is used; D and trimming come from the DNA. The table includes roughly 48,000 clones, approximately 91% detected once. Germline CDR1 is SGHDT and CDR2 is YYEEEE. The CDR3 length is 14 residues. V lost 0 bases, J lost 4 bases, and 10 bases lay in between. Sequencing was carried out using peripheral blood. The chain uses TRBV5-6 and TRBJ1-2, with no clear D. This receptor was obtained from a human donor in a cohort sampled during active COVID-19. The CDR3 DNA reads TGTGCCAGCAGCTTGGATCTGACTCCCTATGGCTACACCTTC. It encodes CASSLDLTPYGYTF.